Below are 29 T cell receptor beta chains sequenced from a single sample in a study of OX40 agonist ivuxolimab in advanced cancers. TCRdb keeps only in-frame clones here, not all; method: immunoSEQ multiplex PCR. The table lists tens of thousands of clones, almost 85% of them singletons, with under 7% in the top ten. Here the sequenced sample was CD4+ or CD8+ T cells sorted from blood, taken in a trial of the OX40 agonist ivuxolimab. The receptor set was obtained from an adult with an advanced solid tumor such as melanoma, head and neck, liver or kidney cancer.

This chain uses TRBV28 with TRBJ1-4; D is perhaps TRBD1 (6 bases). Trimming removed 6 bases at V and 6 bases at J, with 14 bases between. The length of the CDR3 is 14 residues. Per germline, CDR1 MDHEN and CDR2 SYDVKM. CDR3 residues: CASSIAGADEKLFF. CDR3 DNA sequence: TGTGCCAGCAGCATAGCAGGGGCTGATGAAAAACTGTTTTTT.

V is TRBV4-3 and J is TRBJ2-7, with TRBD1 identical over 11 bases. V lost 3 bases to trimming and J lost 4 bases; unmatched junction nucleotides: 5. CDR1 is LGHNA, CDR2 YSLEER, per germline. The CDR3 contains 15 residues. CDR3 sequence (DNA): TGCGCCAGCAGCCACTCCGGGACAGGGGGTTACGAGCAGTACTTC. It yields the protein CASSHSGTGGYEQYF.

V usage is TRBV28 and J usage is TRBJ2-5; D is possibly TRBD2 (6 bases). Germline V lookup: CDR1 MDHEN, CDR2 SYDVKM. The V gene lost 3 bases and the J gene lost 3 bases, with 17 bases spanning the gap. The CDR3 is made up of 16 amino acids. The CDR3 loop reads CASSFGGVSIKETQYF. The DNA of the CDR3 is TGTGCCAGCAGTTTCGGCGGGGTCTCCATTAAAGAGACCCAGTACTTC.

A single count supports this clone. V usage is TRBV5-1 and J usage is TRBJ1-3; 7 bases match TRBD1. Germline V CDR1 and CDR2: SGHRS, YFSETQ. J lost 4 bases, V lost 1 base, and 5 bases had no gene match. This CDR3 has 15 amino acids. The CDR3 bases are TGCGCCAGCAGCTTGCAGACAGGGTCGGGAAACACCATATATTTT. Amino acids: CASSLQTGSGNTIYF.

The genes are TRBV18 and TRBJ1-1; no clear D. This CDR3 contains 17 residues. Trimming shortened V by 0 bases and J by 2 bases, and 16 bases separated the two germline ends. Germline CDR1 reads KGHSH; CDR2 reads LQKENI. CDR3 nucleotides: TGTGCCAGCTCACCACCCTTGATCGCACTCTCTAACACTGAAGCTTTCTTT. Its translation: CASSPPLIALSNTEAFF. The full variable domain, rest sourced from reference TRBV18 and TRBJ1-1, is NAGVMQNPRHLVRRRGQEARLRCSPMKGHSHVYWYRQLPEEGLKFMVYLQKENIIDESGMPKERFSAEFPKEGPSILRIQQVVRGDSAAYFCASSPPLIALSNTEAFFGQGTRLTVV.

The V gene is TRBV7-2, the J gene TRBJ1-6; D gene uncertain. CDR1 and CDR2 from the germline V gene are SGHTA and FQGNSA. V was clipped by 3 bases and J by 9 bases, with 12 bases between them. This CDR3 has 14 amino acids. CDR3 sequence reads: CASSFGVRSSPLHF. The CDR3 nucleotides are TGTGCCAGCAGCTTCGGGGTACGGTCTTCACCCCTCCACTTT.

CDR3 nucleotide sequence: TGTGCCAGCACTCAGGAACGTGGCTTAGCTAACTATGGCTACACCTTC. It encodes CASTQERGLANYGYTF. The chain carries TRBV6-6 and TRBJ1-2, with D unresolved. Trimming took off 7 bases at V and 0 bases at J, with 18 bases between the two ends. The CDR3 totals 16 residues. Per germline, CDR1 MNHNY and CDR2 SVGAGI (reference sequence).

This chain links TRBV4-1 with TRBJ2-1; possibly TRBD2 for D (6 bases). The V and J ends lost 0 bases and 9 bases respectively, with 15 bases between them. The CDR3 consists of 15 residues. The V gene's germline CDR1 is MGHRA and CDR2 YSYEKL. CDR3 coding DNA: TGCGCCAGCAGCCAAGAAGGCCAGGTTAGCGGTGAGCAGTTCTTC. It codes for CASSQEGQVSGEQFF.

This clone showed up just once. CDR3 DNA sequence: TGTGCCAGCAGCTTGGCCCTCGGTCACCGCTCCTACGAGCAGTACTTC. Protein: CASSLALGHRSYEQYF. The V call is TRBV5-6, the J call TRBJ2-7; D is ambiguous. Germline V CDR1 and CDR2: SGHDT, YYEEEE. Trimming pared 0 bases from V and 0 bases from J, leaving 13 bases between. The CDR3 is 16 amino acids.

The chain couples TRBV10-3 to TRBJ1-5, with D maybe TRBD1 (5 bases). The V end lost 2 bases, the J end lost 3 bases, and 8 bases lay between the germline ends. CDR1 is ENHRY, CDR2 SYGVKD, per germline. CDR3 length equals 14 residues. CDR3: CAISEQGPNQPQHF. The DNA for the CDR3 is TGTGCCATCAGTGAGCAGGGCCCCAATCAGCCCCAGCATTTT.

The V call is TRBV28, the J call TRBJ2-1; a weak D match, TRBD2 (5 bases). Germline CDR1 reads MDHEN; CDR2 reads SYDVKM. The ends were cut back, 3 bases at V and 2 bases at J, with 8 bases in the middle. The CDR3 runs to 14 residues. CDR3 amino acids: CASSLDGAYNEQFF. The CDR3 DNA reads TGTGCCAGCAGTTTGGACGGGGCCTACAATGAGCAGTTCTTC. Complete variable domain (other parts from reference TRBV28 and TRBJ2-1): DVKVTQSSRYLVKRTGEKVFLECVQDMDHENMFWYRQDPGLGLRLIYFSYDVKMKEKGDIPEGYSVSREKKERFSLILESASTNQTSMYLCASSLDGAYNEQFFGPGTRLTVL.

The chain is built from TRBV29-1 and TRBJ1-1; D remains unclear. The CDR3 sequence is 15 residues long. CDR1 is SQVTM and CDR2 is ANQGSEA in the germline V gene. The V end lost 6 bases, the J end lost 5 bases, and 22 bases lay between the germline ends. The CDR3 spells CSVFSGGRVRTEAFF. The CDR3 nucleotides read TGCAGCGTCTTCTCAGGCGGCAGAGTAAGAACTGAAGCTTTCTTT.

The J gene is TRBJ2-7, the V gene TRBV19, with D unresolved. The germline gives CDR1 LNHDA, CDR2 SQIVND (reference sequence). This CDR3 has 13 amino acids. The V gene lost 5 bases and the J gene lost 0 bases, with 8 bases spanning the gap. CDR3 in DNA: TGTGCCAGTAGTGACGGCCCCTCCTACGAGCAGTACTTC. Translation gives CASSDGPSYEQYF.

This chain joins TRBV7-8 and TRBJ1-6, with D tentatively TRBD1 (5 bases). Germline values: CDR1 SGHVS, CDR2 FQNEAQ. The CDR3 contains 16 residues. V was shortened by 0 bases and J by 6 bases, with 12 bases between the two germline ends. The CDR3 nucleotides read TGTGCCAGCAGCTTAGCGACAGCGCCTTTTAATTCACCCCTCCACTTT. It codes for CASSLATAPFNSPLHF.

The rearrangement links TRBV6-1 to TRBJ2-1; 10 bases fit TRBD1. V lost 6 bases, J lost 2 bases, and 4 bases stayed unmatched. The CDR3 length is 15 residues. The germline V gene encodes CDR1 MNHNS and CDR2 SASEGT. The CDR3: CASRDRGGPYNEQFF. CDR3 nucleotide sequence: TGTGCCAGCAGGGACAGGGGGGGCCCCTACAATGAGCAGTTCTTC.

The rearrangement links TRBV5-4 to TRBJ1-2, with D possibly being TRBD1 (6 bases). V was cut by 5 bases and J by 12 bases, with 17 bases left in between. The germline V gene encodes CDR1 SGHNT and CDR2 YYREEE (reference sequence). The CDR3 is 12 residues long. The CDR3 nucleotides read TGTGCCAGCAGGGGGCCAGGGGAACAGGACACCTTC. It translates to CASRGPGEQDTF.

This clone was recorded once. CDR3 coding DNA: TGTGCCAGCAGTGACTTAAGAGGAGGTGAGCAGTTCTTC. Its protein is CASSDLRGGEQFF. The gene calls are TRBV6-4 and TRBJ2-1; a possible D gene is TRBD2 (5 bases). CDR1 MRHNA and CDR2 SNTAGT come from the germline V gene. With 1 base removed from V and 9 bases from J, the gap between germline ends came to 10 bases. The CDR3 is 13 residues long.

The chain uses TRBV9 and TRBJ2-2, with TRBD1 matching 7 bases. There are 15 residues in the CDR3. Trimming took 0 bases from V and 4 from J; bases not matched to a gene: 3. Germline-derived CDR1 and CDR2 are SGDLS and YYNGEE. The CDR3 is CASSVEQGSTGELFF. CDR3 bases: TGTGCCAGCAGCGTAGAACAGGGGAGCACCGGGGAGCTGTTTTTT.

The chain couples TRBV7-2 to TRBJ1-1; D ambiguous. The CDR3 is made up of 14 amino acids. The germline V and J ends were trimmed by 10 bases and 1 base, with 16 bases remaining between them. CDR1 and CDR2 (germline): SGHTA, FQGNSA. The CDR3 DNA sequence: TGTGCCACTCTGACGCCTGACCGGAACACTGAAGCTTTCTTT. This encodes CATLTPDRNTEAFF.

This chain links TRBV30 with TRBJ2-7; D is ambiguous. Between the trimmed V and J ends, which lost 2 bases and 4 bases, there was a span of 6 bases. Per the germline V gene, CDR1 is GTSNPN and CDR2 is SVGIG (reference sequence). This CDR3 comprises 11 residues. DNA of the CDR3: TGTGCCTGGAGTCCCGGATACGAGCAGTACTTC. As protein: CAWSPGYEQYF.

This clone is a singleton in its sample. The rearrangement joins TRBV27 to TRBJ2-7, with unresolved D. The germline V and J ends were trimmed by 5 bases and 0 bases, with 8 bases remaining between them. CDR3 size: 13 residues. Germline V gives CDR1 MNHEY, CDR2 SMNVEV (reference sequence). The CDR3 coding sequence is TGTGCCAGCAGTCCGTCCCTCTCCTACGAGCAGTACTTC. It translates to CASSPSLSYEQYF.

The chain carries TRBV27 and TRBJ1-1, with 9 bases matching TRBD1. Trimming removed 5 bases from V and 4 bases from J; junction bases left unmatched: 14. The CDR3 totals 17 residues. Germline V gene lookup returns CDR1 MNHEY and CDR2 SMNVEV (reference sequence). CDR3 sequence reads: CASSPWRTGGAGTEAFF. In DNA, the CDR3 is TGTGCCAGCAGTCCGTGGCGAACAGGGGGCGCCGGCACTGAAGCTTTCTTT.

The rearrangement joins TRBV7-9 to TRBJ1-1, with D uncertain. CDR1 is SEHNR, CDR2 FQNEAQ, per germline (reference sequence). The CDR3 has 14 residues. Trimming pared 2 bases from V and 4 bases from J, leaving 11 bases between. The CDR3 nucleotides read TGTGCCAGCAGCTTAAGTGGGGTACCCACTGAAGCTTTCTTT. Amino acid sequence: CASSLSGVPTEAFF.

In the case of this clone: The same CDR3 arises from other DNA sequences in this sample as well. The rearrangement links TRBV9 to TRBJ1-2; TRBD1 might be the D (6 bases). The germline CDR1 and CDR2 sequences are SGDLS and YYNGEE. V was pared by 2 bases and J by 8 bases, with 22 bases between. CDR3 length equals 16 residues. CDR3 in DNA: TGTGCCAGCAGCGTGAGAGAGACAGGAGCTCCGTGGGGCTACACCTTC. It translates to CASSVRETGAPWGYTF.

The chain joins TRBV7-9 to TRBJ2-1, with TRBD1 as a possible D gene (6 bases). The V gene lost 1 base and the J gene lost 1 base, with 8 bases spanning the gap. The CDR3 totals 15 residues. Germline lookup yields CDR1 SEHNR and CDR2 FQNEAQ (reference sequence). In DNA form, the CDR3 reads TGTGCCAGCAGCTTAGTTAGGGGGTCCTACAATGAGCAGTTCTTC. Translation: CASSLVRGSYNEQFF.

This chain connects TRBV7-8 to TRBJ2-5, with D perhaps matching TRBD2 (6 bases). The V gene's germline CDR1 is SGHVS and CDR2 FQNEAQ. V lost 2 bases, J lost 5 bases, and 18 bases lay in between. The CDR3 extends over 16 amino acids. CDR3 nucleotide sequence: TGTGCCAGCAGCTTATCTGTCGCGGGGATGGGGGAGACCCAGTACTTC. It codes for CASSLSVAGMGETQYF.

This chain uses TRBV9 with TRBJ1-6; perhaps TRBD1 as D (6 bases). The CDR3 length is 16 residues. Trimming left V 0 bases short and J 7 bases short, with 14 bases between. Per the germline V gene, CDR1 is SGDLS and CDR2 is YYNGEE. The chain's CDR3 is CASSVALNRANSPLHF. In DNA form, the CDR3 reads TGTGCCAGCAGCGTAGCTTTGAACAGGGCCAATTCACCCCTCCACTTT.

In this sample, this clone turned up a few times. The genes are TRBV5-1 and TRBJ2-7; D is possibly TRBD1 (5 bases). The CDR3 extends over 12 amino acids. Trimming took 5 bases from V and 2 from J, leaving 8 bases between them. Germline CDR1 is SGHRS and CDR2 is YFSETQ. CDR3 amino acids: CASRDSTYEQYV. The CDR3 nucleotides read TGCGCCAGCAGAGACAGCACCTACGAGCAGTACGTC.

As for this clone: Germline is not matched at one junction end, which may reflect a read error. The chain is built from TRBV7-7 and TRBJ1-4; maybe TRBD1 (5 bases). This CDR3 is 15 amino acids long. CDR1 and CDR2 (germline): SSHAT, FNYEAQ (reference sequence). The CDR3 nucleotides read TGTGCTAGCAGCTGGGGGAGCTCAACTAATGAAAAACTGTTTTTT. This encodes CASSWGSSTNEKLFF. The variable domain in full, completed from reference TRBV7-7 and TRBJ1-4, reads GAGVSQSPRYKVTKRGQDVTLRCDPISSHATLYWYQQALGQGPEFLTYFNYEAQPDKSGLPSDRFSAERPEGSISTLTIQRTEQRDSAMYRCASSWGSSTNEKLFFGSGTQLSVL.